The 25 T cell receptor beta chains below all came from one sample that was sequenced in a study of CD8 T cells in ankylosing spondylitis (dated by TCRdb to between 2016 and 2019). Overall study results and their limits: A TCR beta motif of roughly 8 highly homologous amino acid variants appeared characteristic of blood from ankylosing spondylitis patients.

For these TCRs, the target antigens are not known. Library preparation used 5' RACE. TCRdb records Illumina HiSeq 2500 as the sequencer. TCRdb applied fastp at Q25 and MiXCR to the public reads, then kept only in-frame beta chains. Duplicate CDR3 protein sequences are folded into a single record with the most common DNA and genes. A total of around 140,000 distinct CDR3 sequences appear in this sample, roughly a sixth of them only once. Together, the top ten hold roughly 30% of the sample. Sequenced material: blood, either unsorted or a sorted T cell fraction (not recorded which). Receptors originate from a male donor with ankylosing spondylitis.

V and J are TRBV6-1 and TRBJ2-5, with 9 bases identical to TRBD2. Per germline, CDR1 MNHNS and CDR2 SASEGT. J lost 2 bases, V lost 7 bases, and 8 bases had no gene match. The CDR3 covers 15 residues. Here the CDR3 reads CASTFIAGVQETQYF. The CDR3 DNA reads as TGTGCCAGCACCTTCATAGCGGGGGTGCAAGAGACCCAGTACTTC.

The chain combines TRBV5-1 with TRBJ2-3, with 9 positions matching TRBD1. Losses at the gene ends were 0 bases for V and 6 bases for J; bases not matched to a gene: 8. Germline V gives CDR1 SGHRS, CDR2 YFSETQ. There are 16 residues in the CDR3. CDR3 residues: CASSLDLDRGDDTQYF. In DNA form, the CDR3 reads TGCGCCAGCAGCTTGGATCTGGACAGGGGAGATGATACGCAGTATTTT. The full variable domain, its missing parts supplied by reference TRBV5-1 and TRBJ2-3, is KAGVTQTPRYLIKTRGQQVTLSCSPISGHRSVSWYQQTPGQGLQFLFEYFSETQRNKGNFPGRFSGRQFSNSRSEMNVSTLELGDSALYLCASSLDLDRGDDTQYFGPGTRLTVL.

This clonotype was found many times. This sequence joins TRBV12-3 or TRBV12-4 and TRBJ2-1; no firm D call. Trimming took off 7 bases at V and 6 bases at J, with 4 bases between the two ends. The CDR3 extends over 10 amino acids. The CDR3 reads CASNGNEQFF. CDR3 in DNA: TGTGCCAGCAACGGCAATGAGCAGTTCTTC.

V and J are TRBV5-4 and TRBJ2-1; D unresolved. CDR1 and CDR2 (germline): SGHNT, YYREEE (reference sequence). The CDR3 is made up of 13 amino acids. Trimming took 3 bases from V and 4 from J, leaving 8 bases between them. The CDR3 nucleotides are TGTGCCAGCAGCTCTGCGGATTACAATGAGCAGTTCTTC. Its translation is CASSSADYNEQFF.

This clonotype was observed a few times. This chain connects TRBV2 to TRBJ1-5; D call uncertain. The length of the CDR3 is 14 residues. Germline loops: CDR1 SNHLY, CDR2 FYNNEI. The germline V and J ends were trimmed by 3 bases and 3 bases, with 9 bases remaining between them. CDR3 coding DNA: TGTGCCAGCAGTGATTGGTCGGCCAATCAGCCCCAGCATTTT. It specifies CASSDWSANQPQHF.

This clonotype has just a few counts. The chain is built from TRBV6-2 or TRBV6-3 and TRBJ2-7, with TRBD2 identical over 8 bases. V lost 5 bases to trimming and J lost 7 bases; unmatched junction nucleotides: 10. This CDR3 contains 14 residues. Germline values: CDR1 MNHEY, CDR2 SVGEGT. Written as DNA, the CDR3 is TGTGCCAGCAGTCCCCGGGGGGGCCTCAGGGAGCAGTACTTC. Protein: CASSPRGGLREQYF.

This clonotype showed up many times. The chain has TRBV5-1 and TRBJ2-3; D uncertain. V lost 2 bases and J lost 0, with 1 base in between. CDR3 length: 12 amino acids. From germline, CDR1 is SGHRS and CDR2 YFSETQ. The CDR3 nucleotides read TGCGCCAGCAGCTTTAGCACAGATACGCAGTATTTT. This translates into CASSFSTDTQYF.

This clonotype has a handful of counts. The rearrangement links TRBV11-3 to TRBJ1-1; D is ambiguous. Germline V gene lookup returns CDR1 SGHNT and CDR2 YENEEA. CDR3 size: 14 residues. V was trimmed by 1 base and J by 0 bases, leaving 6 bases between them. CDR3 sequence: CASSLVTMNTEAFF. CDR3 sequence (DNA): TGTGCCAGCAGCTTAGTGACGATGAACACTGAAGCTTTCTTT.

This clonotype has just a few counts. The chain is built from TRBV5-6 and TRBJ1-1; 7 bases line up with TRBD1. Germline V lookup: CDR1 SGHDT, CDR2 YYEEEE. V lost 5 bases and J lost 6; bases outside the gene matches: 4. This CDR3 has 12 residues. CDR3 nucleotides: TGTGCCAGCAGAGGACAGGACGCTGAAGCTTTCTTT. It translates to CASRGQDAEAFF. Variable domain in full (rest from reference TRBV5-6 and TRBJ1-1): DAGVTQSPTHLIKTRGQQVTLRCSPKSGHDTVSWYQQALGQGPQFIFQYYEEEERQRGNFPDRFSGHQFPNYSSELNVNALLLGDSALYLCASRGQDAEAFFGQGTRLTVV.

The V call is TRBV27, the J call TRBJ2-1, with unresolved D. Germline lookup yields CDR1 MNHEY and CDR2 SMNVEV (reference sequence). CDR3 length: 12 residues. V shed 5 bases and J shed 5 bases, with 7 bases lying between them. CDR3 sequence reads: CASSLTDNEQFF. CDR3 DNA sequence: TGTGCCAGCAGTCTCACCGACAATGAGCAGTTCTTC.

The chain combines TRBV20-1 with TRBJ1-1, with 7 bases identical to TRBD1. This CDR3 comprises 14 residues. Trimming at V came to 2 bases and at J to 0 bases, leaving 3 bases not matched to a gene. Germline lookup yields CDR1 DFQATT and CDR2 SNEGSKA (reference sequence). CDR3 nucleotides: TGCAGTGCTAGAAAGGACAGGATGAACACTGAAGCTTTCTTT. Encoded protein: CSARKDRMNTEAFF.

The rearrangement links TRBV2 to TRBJ2-3; TRBD2 aligns across 11 bases. CDR1 is SNHLY and CDR2 is FYNNEI in the germline V gene. V trimming: 10 bases; J trimming: 2 bases; junction bases outside the gene matches: 11. The CDR3 length is 16 residues. CDR3 in DNA: TGTGCCACCACTTGGGGACTAGCGGCGTACACAGATACGCAGTATTTT. Encoded protein: CATTWGLAAYTDTQYF.

This clonotype was counted ten times or more. The chain combines TRBV15 with TRBJ2-3; D not certain. Germline values: CDR1 LNHNV, CDR2 YYDKDF (reference sequence). The CDR3 spans 16 residues. V gave up 5 bases and J gave up 0 bases, with 15 bases separating them. The DNA for the CDR3 is TGTGCCACCAGCGTCGCAATGGGGTACAGCACAGATACGCAGTATTTT. Translation gives CATSVAMGYSTDTQYF.

In this sample, this clonotype turned up a few times. The chain couples TRBV27 to TRBJ2-1; no clear D. V dropped 0 bases and J dropped 7 bases, with 7 bases sitting between them. The CDR3 totals 13 residues. Germline values: CDR1 MNHEY, CDR2 SMNVEV (reference sequence). The CDR3 here is CASSLSSFNEQFF. Written as DNA, the CDR3 is TGTGCCAGCAGTTTATCGAGTTTTAATGAGCAGTTCTTC.

The chain uses TRBV6-1 and TRBJ2-1; no definite D call. Trimming shortened V by 1 base and J by 8 bases, and 15 bases separated the two germline ends. The CDR3 has 15 residues. CDR1 and CDR2 (germline): MNHNS, SASEGT. In nucleotides, the CDR3 is TGTGCCAGCAGTGAAGTGGCCTCAGCAGCCTATGAGCAGTTCTTC. This gives the protein CASSEVASAAYEQFF.

This clonotype occurred a few times. The V and J genes are TRBV4-1 and TRBJ1-1; possible D gene TRBD1, 6 bases. Trimming shortened V by 1 base and J by 5 bases, and 14 bases separated the two germline ends. CDR1 and CDR2 from the germline V gene are MGHRA and YSYEKL. The CDR3 loop spans 15 amino acids. The CDR3, as DNA: TGCGCCAGCAGCCAAGTAGGGCAGGGGAGGACTGAAGCTTTCTTT. Protein product: CASSQVGQGRTEAFF.

DNA of the CDR3: TGTGCCAGCAGCCCCGGGTCGGGGGGAGCTCAGCCCCAGCATTTT. Its protein product is CASSPGSGGAQPQHF. The V gene is TRBV12-3 or TRBV12-4, the J gene TRBJ1-5, with D possibly being TRBD1 (5 bases). This CDR3 has 15 amino acids. Trimming pared 6 bases from V and 6 bases from J, leaving 18 bases between.

In DNA, the CDR3 is TGCGCCAGCAGCCAAGCCCTCGCGGAGGTCGGCTACGAGCAGTACTTC. It specifies CASSQALAEVGYEQYF. The chain links TRBV4-1 to TRBJ2-7; the D gene is possibly TRBD2 (5 bases). Germline lookup yields CDR1 MGHRA and CDR2 YSYEKL. The CDR3 sequence is 16 residues long. Trimming took 1 base from V and 3 from J, leaving 16 bases between them.

In this sample, this clonotype turned up a few times. The CDR3 loop reads CASSPRERVSYEQYF. The DNA of the CDR3 is TGTGCCAGCAGCCCACGGGAGCGGGTCTCCTACGAGCAGTACTTC. This chain connects TRBV5-4 to TRBJ2-7; the D gene is possibly TRBD2 (6 bases). The germline CDR1 and CDR2 sequences are SGHNT and YYREEE (reference sequence). CDR3 length: 15 amino acids. V lost 4 bases to trimming and J lost 0 bases, with 14 bases between them.

There are a few counts of this clonotype. The CDR3 sequence is CASSQVGGRETQYF. The CDR3 DNA follows: TGCGCCAGCAGCCAAGTAGGGGGTCGGGAGACCCAGTACTTC. The chain joins TRBV4-1 to TRBJ2-5; maybe TRBD1 (6 bases). Germline V lookup: CDR1 MGHRA, CDR2 YSYEKL. The CDR3 has 14 amino acids. The ends were cut back, 1 base at V and 5 bases at J, with 11 bases in the middle.

This clonotype appeared a few times. The V call is TRBV20-1, the J call TRBJ2-7; weak D call: TRBD2 (5 bases). V lost 1 base and J 3 bases, leaving 16 bases between the germline ends. Germline V gives CDR1 DFQATT, CDR2 SNEGSKA (reference sequence). This CDR3 has 15 amino acids. As DNA, the CDR3 is TGCAGTGCTAGAGGTGGTCGGAGTGGGAGCTACGAGCAGTACTTC. It codes for CSARGGRSGSYEQYF.

The sample holds a few counts of this clonotype. The rearrangement uses TRBV28 and TRBJ2-7, with D perhaps TRBD1 (7 bases). CDR3 length: 16 residues. Germline V gene data show CDR1 as MDHEN and CDR2 as SYDVKM. V lost 5 bases to trimming and J lost 4 bases, with 21 bases between them. The DNA of the CDR3 is TGTGCCAGCAGTGTTCCCAGACAGGGCGGACTATACGAGCAGTACTTC. Amino acid sequence: CASSVPRQGGLYEQYF. The whole variable domain, remainder taken from reference TRBV28 and TRBJ2-7, is DVKVTQSSRYLVKRTGEKVFLECVQDMDHENMFWYRQDPGLGLRLIYFSYDVKMKEKGDIPEGYSVSREKKERFSLILESASTNQTSMYLCASSVPRQGGLYEQYFGPGTRLTVT.

This clonotype was seen only a few times. The rearrangement uses TRBV27 and TRBJ2-1, with 11 bases identical to TRBD2. Germline CDR1 is MNHEY and CDR2 is SMNVEV (reference sequence). There are 14 residues in the CDR3. V trimming: 6 bases; J trimming: 6 bases; junction bases outside the gene matches: 4. The CDR3 coding sequence is TGTGCCAGCAGCGGACTAGCGGGCTTCAATGAGCAGTTCTTC. It codes for CASSGLAGFNEQFF.

This clonotype was detected many times. This sequence joins TRBV5-6 and TRBJ2-1; 7 bases map to TRBD1. V was pared by 3 bases and J by 8 bases, with 5 bases of the junction left unmatched. The CDR3 contains 13 residues. Germline CDR1 reads SGHDT; CDR2 reads YYEEEE. Here the CDR3 DNA reads TGTGCCAGCAGCTCTAATGACAGGGATGAGCAGTTCTTC. Residues: CASSSNDRDEQFF.

The rearrangement uses TRBV7-6 and TRBJ2-7; D remains unclear. Trimming stripped 8 bases from V and 3 bases from J, with 17 bases between. CDR1 SGHVS and CDR2 FNYEAQ come from the germline V gene. This CDR3 region has 14 residues. In DNA, the CDR3 is TGTGCCAGCGCACCCTCCGATCGACGCTACGAGCAGTACTTC. This translates into CASAPSDRRYEQYF.